These T cell receptor beta chains were read from a single sample in a study of blood T cell repertoires in COVID-19. The table came from immunoSEQ multiplex PCR; TCRdb's copy has only in-frame clones and leaves some out. The table has roughly 250,000 clones, around 81% seen once. The sequenced sample was peripheral blood. Receptors were obtained from a woman aged 55-69 years with active or convalescent COVID-19. Each CDR3 is given with its conserved first and last residue. The D gene is left open where the match is weak. Clone size appears in some rows only: once, few, many, or a class for an expanded clone.

V gene	J gene	clone size	D gene	CDR3 DNA	CDR3 protein
TRBV10-3	TRBJ1-3	few	.	TGTGCCATCAGTGAAGGGGTTGGTGCTGGAAACACCATATATTTT	CAISEGVGAGNTIYF
TRBV6-1	TRBJ2-7	.	TRBD1	TGTGCCAGCAGTGAAGCGCTATCAGGGGGCGCCGGGTACGAGCAGTACTTC	CASSEALSGGAGYEQYF
TRBV5-1	TRBJ1-1	.	.	TGCGCCAGCAGCTTGGCCCTACCCACTGAAGCTTTCTTT	CASSLALPTEAFF
TRBV6-5	TRBJ1-2	.	.	TGTGCCACACAGACAGGCTCCTATGGCTACACCTTC	CATQTGSYGYTF
TRBV5-6	TRBJ2-7	.	TRBD1	TGTGCCAGCAGCGGGGGAATAGGACAGGGCTACGAGCAGTACTTC	CASSGGIGQGYEQYF
TRBV27	TRBJ1-2	once	TRBD1	TGTGCCAGCAGTTCCGGGACAGGGGACTATGGCTACACCTTC	CASSSGTGDYGYTF
TRBV19	TRBJ1-5	.	TRBD1	TGTGCCAGTAGTATTTCAGGGGACAGGGTCAATCAGCCCCAGCATTTT	CASSISGDRVNQPQHF
TRBV18	TRBJ1-5	.	TRBD1	TGTGCCAGCTCAGCCACAGGGGGGGCGAAGAGCAATCAGCCCCAGCATTTT	CASSATGGAKSNQPQHF
TRBV10-3	TRBJ1-2	.	.	TGTGCCCATCAGCAAATCAGGGACTATGGCTACACCTTC	CAHQQIRDYGYTF
TRBV9	TRBJ2-7	.	TRBD2	TGTGCCAGCGGCTACGGGACTAGCGGCGAGCAGTACTTC	CASGYGTSGEQYF
TRBV3-1/TRBV3-2	TRBJ2-1	.	.	TGTGCCAGCAGCCAAGATATTTGGCAGGGCACCTACAATGAGCAGTTCTTC	CASSQDIWQGTYNEQFF
TRBV11-2	TRBJ2-1	.	TRBD2	TGTGCCAGCAGCTTCCTTAGCGGGGGGATCTACAATGAGCAGTTCTTC	CASSFLSGGIYNEQFF
TRBV10-1	TRBJ2-3	.	TRBD2	TGCGCCAGCAGTGATGGGGGACTAGTCACAGATACGCAGTATTTT	CASSDGGLVTDTQYF
TRBV7-2	TRBJ2-2	.	TRBD2	TGTGCCAGCAGCGGACTAGCGGGGGAAACCGGGGAGCTGTTTTTT	CASSGLAGETGELFF
TRBV5-1	TRBJ2-3	once	TRBD2	TGCGCCAGCAGCTTGTCAAGGACTAGCGGGGGCCTTAGCACAGATACGCAGTATTTT	CASSLSRTSGGLSTDTQYF
TRBV20-1	TRBJ2-5	.	TRBD2	TGCAGTGCTAGTAGTAGAGCGGGGGGGCCCAGGGAGACCCAGTACTTC	CSASSRAGGPRETQYF
TRBV27	TRBJ2-3	.	TRBD2	TGTGCCAGCAGTTTACCGGGACTAGCCACAGATACGCAGTATTTT	CASSLPGLATDTQYF
TRBV9	TRBJ2-1	once	TRBD2	TGTGCCAGCAGCGTAGGCGGGGGGGCCCACAATGAGCAGTTCTTC	CASSVGGGAHNEQFF
TRBV7-3	TRBJ2-1	.	TRBD2	TGTGCCAGCAGCTCCTTAGCGGGGGTATACAATGAGCAGTTCTTC	CASSSLAGVYNEQFF
TRBV4-1	TRBJ1-5	few	TRBD1	TGCGCCAGCAGCCAAGAGTTCCGGACAGGGTTAAGCAATCAGCCCCAGCATTTT	CASSQEFRTGLSNQPQHF
TRBV5-1	TRBJ1-1	.	TRBD1	TGCGCCAGCAGCCCCGAGAGGACAGGGGGTTGGACTGAAGCTTTCTTT	CASSPERTGGWTEAFF
TRBV5-3	TRBJ1-2	.	TRBD1	TGTGCCAGAAGGCCTCCGGGACAGGGAACTGGCTACACCTTC	CARRPPGQGTGYTF
TRBV30	TRBJ1-2	.	TRBD1	TGTGCCTGGAGTGCTACCGGGACAGGGGATGGCTACACCTTC	CAWSATGTGDGYTF
TRBV30	TRBJ2-5	.	TRBD2	TGTGCCTGGAAGAGCGGGGGGCGCCAAGAGACCCAGTACTTC	CAWKSGGRQETQYF
TRBV2	TRBJ2-5	.	TRBD2	TGTGCCAGCAGTGGCCTCGTGACTAGCGGTCAAGAGACCCAGTACTTC	CASSGLVTSGQETQYF
TRBV11-1	TRBJ2-5	.	TRBD1	TGTGCCAGCAGCTGGACAGGGCAAGAGACCCAGTACTTC	CASSWTGQETQYF
TRBV12-5	TRBJ1-5	many	.	TGTGCTAGTGGTTTGGTACGAGATCAGCCCCAGCATTTT	CASGLVRDQPQHF
TRBV2	TRBJ1-2	.	TRBD1	TGTGCCAGCAGTGCCGAGAGAGGACAGGGTGCTAACTATGGCTACACCTTC	CASSAERGQGANYGYTF
TRBV7-2	TRBJ2-1	.	TRBD1	TGTGCCAGCAGCCCGACAGGGGTTGGGGATGAGCAGTTCTTC	CASSPTGVGDEQFF
TRBV18	TRBJ1-1	.	TRBD1	TGTGCCAGCTCATTTACAGGGGAAAGAGCTGAAGCTTTCTTT	CASSFTGERAEAFF
TRBV12-5	TRBJ2-7	.	TRBD2	TGTGCTAGTGGTTTGGTACAGGTGCGGGGGGGATCCTACGAGCAGTACTTC	CASGLVQVRGGSYEQYF
TRBV7-3	TRBJ1-1	.	TRBD1	TGTGCCAGCAGCTTATCGGGACAGGGGACTGAAGCTTTCTTT	CASSLSGQGTEAFF
TRBV10-3	TRBJ2-3	.	TRBD2	TGTGCCATCAGTGTAGGACTAGCGGGTGGAACAGATACGCAGTATTTT	CAISVGLAGGTDTQYF
TRBV4-1	TRBJ1-4	.	.	TGCGCCAGCAGCCAGCGGTTCGATGAAAAACTGTTTTTT	CASSQRFDEKLFF
TRBV3-1/TRBV3-2	TRBJ2-1	.	TRBD2	TGTGCCAGCAGCCAAGTGCCGGGGGGGGACTACAATGAGCAGTTCTTC	CASSQVPGGDYNEQFF
TRBV28	TRBJ1-2	.	.	TGTGCCAGCAGCGCCCAAGGGGGGGCAAACTATGGCTACACCTTC	CASSAQGGANYGYTF
TRBV3-1/TRBV3-2	TRBJ1-5	.	.	TGTGCCAGCAGCCAAGTTTTAGGGGTCGGTCAGCCCCAGCATTTT	CASSQVLGVGQPQHF
TRBV5-1	TRBJ2-5	.	TRBD1	TGCGCCAGCAGCCCGACCCTTCCCGACAGGGCCCCGACCCAGTACTTC	CASSPTLPDRAPTQYF
TRBV5-1	TRBJ2-7	many	TRBD2	TGCGCCAGCAGCTTGGTAGCGGCTAGCGGCTCCTACGAGCAGTACTTC	CASSLVAASGSYEQYF
TRBV29-1	TRBJ2-4	.	TRBD1	TGCAGCGTAGGACAGGGGGTTCTAGCCAAAAACATTCAGTACTTC	CSVGQGVLAKNIQYF